Shown below are 20 T cell receptor beta chains from a single sample sequenced in a study of shared clonotypes between healthy human individuals. Some clones are missing from TCRdb's copy, which holds only in-frame ones; the method was immunoSEQ multiplex PCR. The table has more than 550,000 clones, about two thirds seen once. Specimen: memory CD4+ T cells sorted from blood. Indicated subset: CD45RA-negative fraction. The receptors come from a woman in her twenties or thirties in good health.

This chain uses TRBV11-2 with TRBJ2-2; D is ambiguous. The CDR3 is made up of 15 amino acids. CDR1 is SGHAT and CDR2 is FQNNGV in the germline V gene. V was trimmed by 3 bases and J by 2 bases, leaving 10 bases between them. The CDR3 DNA reads TGTGCCAGCAGCTTTTCGGTTCCCAACACCGGGGAGCTGTTTTTT. Residues: CASSFSVPNTGELFF.

This clone was picked up a small number of times. The V gene is TRBV6-1, the J gene TRBJ1-5; D unresolved. The CDR3 runs to 12 residues. Deletions cut 8 bases from V and 6 bases from J, with 11 bases between. The germline V gene encodes CDR1 MNHNS and CDR2 SASEGT. CDR3 nucleotides: TGTGCCAGCGAAACTGGAAGTCAGCCCCAGCATTTT. Residues: CASETGSQPQHF.

The V and J genes are TRBV18 and TRBJ2-5, with D unresolved. The CDR3 has 13 residues. CDR1 and CDR2 from the germline V gene are KGHSH and LQKENI. Trimming pared 3 bases from V and 0 bases from J, leaving 5 bases between. The CDR3, as DNA: TGTGCCAGCTCACCTAGGAACCAAGAGACCCAGTACTTC. Amino acids: CASSPRNQETQYF.

The chain uses TRBV14 and TRBJ1-3; D ambiguous. The CDR3 runs to 14 residues. The germline V and J ends were trimmed by 1 base and 1 base, with 5 bases remaining between them. The germline CDR1 and CDR2 sequences are SGHDN and FVKESK. CDR3 protein: CASSQVRSGNTIYF. In nucleotides, the CDR3 is TGTGCCAGCAGCCAAGTTCGATCTGGAAACACCATATATTTT. Drawing the rest from reference TRBV14 and TRBJ1-3, the complete variable domain is EAGVTQFPSHSVIEKGQTVTLRCDPISGHDNLYWYRRVMGKEIKFLLHFVKESKQDESGMPNNRFLAERTGGTYSTLKVQPAELEDSGVYFCASSQVRSGNTIYFGEGSWLTVV.

The V gene is TRBV7-8, the J gene TRBJ2-1; 9 positions match TRBD2. Germline V CDR1 and CDR2: SGHVS, FQNEAQ. J lost 4 bases, V lost 4 bases, and 5 bases had no gene match. The CDR3 spans 15 residues. DNA for the CDR3: TGTGCCAGCAGCTCTATTAGCGGGAGATACAATGAGCAGTTCTTC. Amino acid sequence: CASSSISGRYNEQFF.

This clone was observed a single time. Given a much more abundant clone one base away, this may be a read error. V and J are TRBV5-1 and TRBJ2-1; D may be TRBD2 (5 bases). Germline V gene sequence: CDR1 SGHRS, CDR2 YFSETQ. V lost 2 bases and J lost 0, with 9 bases in between. The CDR3 contains 15 residues. CDR3 DNA: TGCGCCAGCAGCTTTAGCGCGAGCTCCTACAATGAGCAGTTCTTC. Amino acid sequence: CASSFSASSYNEQFF. Based on the CDR3 plus reference TRBV5-1 and TRBJ2-1, the full variable domain is KAGVTQTPRYLIKTRGQQVTLSCSPISGHRSVSWYQQTPGQGLQFLFEYFSETQRNKGNFPGRFSGRQFSNSRSEMNVSTLELGDSALYLCASSFSASSYNEQFFGPGTRLTVL.

The genes are TRBV13 and TRBJ2-1, with TRBD1 matching 8 bases. J was trimmed by 7 bases and V by 4 bases; bases with no gene match: 12. This CDR3 is 16 amino acids long. CDR1 is PRHDT and CDR2 is FYEKMQ in the germline V gene (reference sequence). For the CDR3, the DNA is TGTGCCAGCAGCTGGGGAAGGCCAGGGGGCACGAATGAGCAGTTCTTC. Protein sequence: CASSWGRPGGTNEQFF.

This sequence joins TRBV28 and TRBJ2-3, with D hard to call. This CDR3 spans 15 amino acids. V gave up 7 bases and J gave up 1 base, with 15 bases separating them. Germline assignment: CDR1 MDHEN and CDR2 SYDVKM. The CDR3 DNA follows: TGTGCCAGCACCCAAGGGCCAGCTGGCACAGATACGCAGTATTTT. This encodes CASTQGPAGTDTQYF.

This rearrangement joins TRBV7-7 to TRBJ1-4, with 10 bases matching TRBD1. The CDR3 has 13 amino acids. Germline V CDR1 and CDR2: SSHAT, FNYEAQ (reference sequence). J was trimmed by 8 bases and V by 5 bases; bases with no gene match: 2. This chain's CDR3 is CASSQDRGEKLFF. The CDR3 DNA reads TGTGCCAGCAGCCAGGACAGGGGGGAAAAACTGTTTTTT.

The V call is TRBV11-1, the J call TRBJ2-5; TRBD1 or TRBD2 may be the D gene (5 bases each). V lost 4 bases and J 1 base, leaving 13 bases between the germline ends. Germline lookup yields CDR1 SGHAT and CDR2 FQDESV (reference sequence). The length of the CDR3 is 15 residues. The DNA for the CDR3 is TGTGCCAGCAGCTCAGCCTTGGGGGTCCAAGAGACCCAGTACTTC. Its protein product is CASSSALGVQETQYF.

The genes are TRBV28 and TRBJ2-1; 10 bases fit TRBD2. The junction had 9 bases not matched to a gene; V was cut back by 6 bases and J by 4 bases. Germline assignment: CDR1 MDHEN and CDR2 SYDVKM. CDR3 size: 16 residues. CDR3 coding DNA: TGTGCCAGCAGGCCTGGACTAGCGGTCTCTTACAATGAGCAGTTCTTC. Translating gives CASRPGLAVSYNEQFF.

This chain connects TRBV6-5 to TRBJ1-2; 9 nucleotides agree with TRBD1. The junction had 2 bases not matched to a gene; V was cut back by 1 base and J by 5 bases. This CDR3 contains 14 residues. CDR1 and CDR2 (germline): MNHEY, SVGAGI. The CDR3 sequence: CASSYWGQGYGYTF. CDR3 DNA: TGTGCCAGCAGTTACTGGGGACAGGGATATGGCTACACCTTC.

The table lists this clone with many counts. V gene TRBV11-2 combines with J gene TRBJ2-2, with 7 bases that match TRBD1. This CDR3 has 13 amino acids. Germline V gives CDR1 SGHAT, CDR2 FQNNGV. V trimming: 5 bases; J trimming: 5 bases; junction bases outside the gene matches: 2. CDR3 sequence (DNA): TGTGCCAGCAGCGAACAGGGGACCGGGGAGCTGTTTTTT. It specifies CASSEQGTGELFF.

V and J are TRBV19 and TRBJ1-5; D gene unclear. Trimming cost V 3 bases and J 6 bases, with 12 bases left between them. The CDR3 loop spans 14 amino acids. Germline assignment: CDR1 LNHDA and CDR2 SQIVND (reference sequence). In DNA form, the CDR3 reads TGTGCCAGTAGTATGGCGGCAGATTTTCAGCCCCAGCATTTT. It codes for CASSMAADFQPQHF.

The chain carries TRBV28 and TRBJ1-1; D remains ambiguous. Germline CDR1 and CDR2: MDHEN and SYDVKM. The CDR3 extends over 13 amino acids. Trimming took 5 bases from V and 3 from J, leaving 10 bases between them. The CDR3 protein is CASSLREDTEAFF. CDR3 nucleotide sequence: TGTGCCAGCAGTCTGAGAGAAGACACTGAAGCTTTCTTT.

The chain combines TRBV11-2 with TRBJ1-1; possibly TRBD1 for D (5 bases). The CDR3 contains 14 residues. CDR1 SGHAT and CDR2 FQNNGV come from the germline V gene. V was clipped by 5 bases and J by 7 bases, with 17 bases between them. The CDR3, as DNA: TGTGCCAGCAGCCCCGGGGCGGGGTCGGGTGAAGCTTTCTTT. This translates into CASSPGAGSGEAFF. Looking up the rest from reference TRBV11-2 and TRBJ1-1 gives the full variable domain: EAGVAQSPRYKIIEKRQSVAFWCNPISGHATLYWYQQILGQGPKLLIQFQNNGVVDDSQLPKDRFSAERLKGVDSTLKIQPAKLEDSAVYLCASSPGAGSGEAFFGQGTRLTVV.

This sequence joins TRBV5-4 and TRBJ2-2, with D tentatively TRBD2 (6 bases). Germline lookup yields CDR1 SGHNT and CDR2 YYREEE (reference sequence). The CDR3 is 16 residues long. V was trimmed by 0 bases and J by 3 bases, leaving 12 bases between them. The CDR3 sequence is CASSLDLGGDTGELFF. The DNA for the CDR3 is TGTGCCAGCAGCTTGGATTTGGGAGGAGACACCGGGGAGCTGTTTTTT. The entire variable domain, with the rest obtained from reference TRBV5-4 and TRBJ2-2, is as follows: ETGVTQSPTHLIKTRGQQVTLRCSSQSGHNTVSWYQQALGQGPQFIFQYYREEENGRGNFPPRFSGLQFPNYSSELNVNALELDDSALYLCASSLDLGGDTGELFFGEGSRLTVL.

As for this clone: The identical CDR3 is also encoded by other nucleotide sequences in the sample. The V gene is TRBV2, the J gene TRBJ2-3, with TRBD2 as a possible D gene (6 bases). The CDR3 consists of 13 residues. The V end was cut by 7 bases, the J end by 3 bases, with 11 bases between. CDR1 and CDR2 from the germline V gene are SNHLY and FYNNEI. The CDR3 here is CASTGTRTDTQYF. In nucleotides, the CDR3 is TGTGCCAGCACCGGGACTCGAACAGATACGCAGTATTTT.

V is TRBV28 and J is TRBJ2-1; TRBD2 matches at 10 bases. Germline V gene sequence: CDR1 MDHEN, CDR2 SYDVKM. V lost 7 bases and J lost 1; bases outside the gene matches: 13. This CDR3 has 18 residues. CDR3 in amino acids: CASTLPGSGRVSYNEQFF. CDR3 coding DNA: TGTGCCAGCACCCTACCCGGAAGCGGGAGGGTTTCCTACAATGAGCAGTTCTTC.

V gene TRBV30 combines with J gene TRBJ1-5, with D unclear. Trimming removed 0 bases at V and 4 bases at J, with 16 bases between. CDR3 length equals 16 residues. Per the germline V gene, CDR1 is GTSNPN and CDR2 is SVGIG (reference sequence). For the CDR3, the DNA is TGTGCCTGGAGTGTGGAATTGGGATTGGGGAATCAGCCCCAGCATTTT. It encodes CAWSVELGLGNQPQHF.